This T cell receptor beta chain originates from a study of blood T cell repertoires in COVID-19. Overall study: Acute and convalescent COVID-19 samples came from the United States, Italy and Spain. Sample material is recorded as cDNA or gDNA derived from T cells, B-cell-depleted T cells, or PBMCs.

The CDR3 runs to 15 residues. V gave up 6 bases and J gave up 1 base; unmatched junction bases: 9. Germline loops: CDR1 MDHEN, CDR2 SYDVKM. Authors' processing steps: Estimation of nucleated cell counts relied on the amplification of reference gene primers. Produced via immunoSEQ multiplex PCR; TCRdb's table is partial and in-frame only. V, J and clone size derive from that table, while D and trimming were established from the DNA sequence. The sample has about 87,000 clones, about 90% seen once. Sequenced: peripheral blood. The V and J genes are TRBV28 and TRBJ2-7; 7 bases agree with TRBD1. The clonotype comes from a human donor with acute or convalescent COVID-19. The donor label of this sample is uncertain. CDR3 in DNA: TGTGCCAGCAGGGGTGGGACAGAATTTTCCTACGAGCAGTACTTC. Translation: CASRGGTEFSYEQYF.